The 27 T cell receptor beta chains presented below share a single source sample, sequenced in a study of blood T cell repertoires in COVID-19 (TCRdb year 2020). The library was produced with the immunoSEQ multiplex PCR assay. TCRdb carries this immuneACCESS record with in-frame sequences only. Its versions omit some clonotypes, under half of them owing to an unresolved V gene in the studies checked, with the rest unexplained. This sample has around 220,000 clones in its table, and about 91% of those were observed once. Around 1.4% of the sample rests with the top ten. Sample: peripheral blood. These receptors were collected from a man aged 18 to 35 with active or convalescent COVID-19.

The V gene is TRBV5-4, the J gene TRBJ1-2, with 8 nucleotides matching TRBD1. V trimming: 4 bases; J trimming: 2 bases; junction bases outside the gene matches: 4. The CDR3 totals 14 residues. Germline V CDR1 and CDR2: SGHNT, YYREEE (reference sequence). In nucleotides, the CDR3 is TGTGCCAGCAGCCATCGACAGGGGAACTATGGCTACACCTTC. Residues: CASSHRQGNYGYTF.

The chain couples TRBV7-8 to TRBJ1-2; D not resolved. Germline V gene lookup returns CDR1 SGHVS and CDR2 FQNEAQ. This CDR3 is built from 14 residues. With 1 base removed from V and 3 bases from J, the gap between germline ends came to 9 bases. The CDR3 DNA is TGTGCCAGCAGCTTAGTCCCCCGGGACTATGGCTACACCTTC. It specifies CASSLVPRDYGYTF.

On this clone itself: A read error may produce the germline difference seen at one junction end. The CDR3 nucleotides are TGTGCCAGCAGTTTAGGGACAGCTTACACTTTT. Its translation is CASSLGTAYTF. The chain recombines TRBV28 with TRBJ1-1; 7 nucleotides agree with TRBD1. CDR3 size: 11 residues. Germline lookup yields CDR1 MDHEN and CDR2 SYDVKM.

The chain joins TRBV24-1 to TRBJ2-3; D uncertain. This CDR3 region has 15 residues. CDR1 KGHDR and CDR2 SFDVKD come from the germline V gene. CDR3 residues: CPLHDATTYTDTQYF. As DNA, the CDR3 is TGTCCGCTCCACGATGCCACGACTTACACAGATACGCAGTATTTT.

This chain uses TRBV19 with TRBJ2-5; 7 positions agree with TRBD1. Looked up from germline, CDR1 is LNHDA and CDR2 is SQIVND (reference sequence). V was pared by 5 bases and J by 5 bases, with 11 bases of the junction left unmatched. The CDR3 loop spans 15 amino acids. The CDR3 DNA reads as TGTGCCAGTAGTGCACAACAGGGGATCGGGGAGACCCAGTACTTC. The encoded protein is CASSAQQGIGETQYF.

In this sample, this clone turned up once. The CDR3 nucleotides read TGTGCCATCAGTGAAGCCCCAACAGGGCAAGGCTACACCTTC. Amino acids: CAISEAPTGQGYTF. This chain links TRBV10-3 with TRBJ1-2, with D tentatively TRBD1 (6 bases). Trimming pared 3 bases from V and 8 bases from J, leaving 16 bases between. The CDR3 totals 14 residues. Germline CDR1 reads ENHRY; CDR2 reads SYGVKD.

The chain recombines TRBV6-2 or TRBV6-3 with TRBJ2-3, with 7 bases that match TRBD1. V was clipped by 2 bases and J by 0 bases; unmatched bases: 5. CDR3 length equals 16 residues. Per the germline V gene, CDR1 is MNHEY and CDR2 is SVGEGT. The CDR3 coding sequence is TGTGCCAGCAGTTACCCGGGACAGCGAAGCACAGATACGCAGTATTTT. This gives the protein CASSYPGQRSTDTQYF.

The chain couples TRBV19 to TRBJ2-3; tentatively, D is TRBD2 (5 bases). V was trimmed by 2 bases and J by 4 bases, leaving 13 bases between them. CDR1 is LNHDA, CDR2 SQIVND, per germline (reference sequence). This CDR3 comprises 15 residues. DNA of the CDR3: TGTGCCAGTAGTATAACTAGAGCCCGCTCAGATACGCAGTATTTT. Protein product: CASSITRARSDTQYF.

The chain is built from TRBV7-9 and TRBJ2-7; 9 positions agree with TRBD2. Germline lookup yields CDR1 SEHNR and CDR2 FQNEAQ (reference sequence). The trim removed 5 bases at V and 2 bases at J, leaving 7 bases unmatched. CDR3 length equals 15 residues. CDR3 sequence reads: CASSHLLAGAYEQYF. The CDR3 region has the DNA TGTGCCAGCAGCCACCTTTTAGCGGGAGCCTACGAGCAGTACTTC.

This sequence joins TRBV9 and TRBJ2-3; possibly TRBD1 for D (5 bases). The V gene's germline CDR1 is SGDLS and CDR2 YYNGEE. V was cut by 0 bases and J by 7 bases, with 12 bases left in between. This CDR3 is built from 14 residues. CDR3 nucleotide sequence: TGTGCCAGCAGCGTAGTACAGGAGATGAATACGCAGTATTTT. Protein: CASSVVQEMNTQYF.

The J gene is TRBJ1-2, the V gene TRBV14; D perhaps matches TRBD1 (5 bases). The ends were cut back, 1 base at V and 4 bases at J, with 7 bases in the middle. This CDR3 is 13 amino acids long. Germline CDR1 and CDR2: SGHDN and FVKESK. This CDR3 is CASSQVRGYGYTF. Here the CDR3 DNA reads TGTGCCAGCAGCCAAGTTAGGGGCTATGGCTACACCTTC.

The V gene is TRBV29-1, the J gene TRBJ1-1, with a tentative D call TRBD1 (5 bases). This CDR3 has 14 residues. Trimming removed 5 bases at V and 3 bases at J, with 16 bases between. CDR1 SQVTM and CDR2 ANQGSEA come from the germline V gene. The CDR3 loop is CSVQLTPGDTEAFF. CDR3 in DNA: TGCAGCGTTCAGTTAACCCCGGGGGACACTGAAGCTTTCTTT.

The rearrangement links TRBV7-9 to TRBJ1-1; 9 bases match TRBD1. CDR1 and CDR2 (germline): SEHNR, FQNEAQ (reference sequence). Germline trimming cut 5 bases from V and 10 bases from J; bases unmatched to any gene: 8. This CDR3 spans 13 amino acids. CDR3 in DNA: TGTGCCAGCAGCGCGGGACAGGGCGAGAGAGCTTTCTTT. Its protein product is CASSAGQGERAFF.

CDR3 sequence reads: CASSLESQLKDTQYF. CDR3 nucleotides: TGTGCCAGCAGCTTAGAATCGCAGTTGAAAGATACGCAGTATTTT. V gene TRBV11-2 combines with J gene TRBJ2-3; D unresolved. V lost 0 bases and J 5 bases, leaving 12 bases between the germline ends. This CDR3 is 15 amino acids long. Germline V gene data show CDR1 as SGHAT and CDR2 as FQNNGV.

The chain uses TRBV30 and TRBJ2-1, with TRBD2 identical over 7 bases. The CDR3 extends over 13 amino acids. The V gene's germline CDR1 is GTSNPN and CDR2 SVGIG (reference sequence). V lost 7 bases, J lost 2 bases, and 5 bases stayed unmatched. The DNA for the CDR3 is TGTGCCTTAGAGCGGGACGCCTACAATGAGCAGTTCTTC. Translating gives CALERDAYNEQFF.

This clone was detected once. V is TRBV11-1 and J is TRBJ2-1; D is unclear. Germline lookup yields CDR1 SGHAT and CDR2 FQDESV (reference sequence). The CDR3 runs 13 residues. The ends were cut back, 2 bases at V and 4 bases at J, with 6 bases in the middle. Here the CDR3 DNA reads TGTGCCAGCAGCTTACAACAGTACAATGAGCAGTTCTTC. This gives the protein CASSLQQYNEQFF.

The J gene is TRBJ1-1, the V gene TRBV10-3; maybe TRBD1 (5 bases). Trimming removed 6 bases at V and 4 bases at J, with 12 bases between. This CDR3 comprises 13 residues. CDR1 and CDR2 (germline): ENHRY, SYGVKD. In DNA form, the CDR3 reads TGTGCCATCAGCCCAGAAAGGGGCACTGAAGCTTTCTTT. Encoded protein: CAISPERGTEAFF.

The gene calls are TRBV7-9 and TRBJ2-7, with D unclear. Germline CDR1 is SEHNR and CDR2 is FQNEAQ (reference sequence). V was pared by 2 bases and J by 3 bases, with 5 bases between. The CDR3 contains 12 residues. The CDR3 DNA reads as TGTGCCAGCAGCTTAAATTACTACGAGCAGTACTTC. It yields the protein CASSLNYYEQYF.

CDR3 loop: CASSQDGAWDYGYTF. The CDR3 DNA reads as TGTGCCAGCAGCCAAGATGGAGCCTGGGACTATGGCTACACCTTC. The chain joins TRBV3-1 (or the pseudogene TRBV3-2) to TRBJ1-2; D call uncertain. The V gene's germline CDR1 is LGHDT and CDR2 YNNKEL (reference sequence). CDR3 length equals 15 residues. The germline V and J ends were trimmed by 0 bases and 3 bases, with 11 bases remaining between them.

This clone was seen just once. Here the CDR3 reads CASSESTRAGTNIQYF. CDR3 bases: TGCGCCAGCAGTGAGTCGACCAGAGCGGGGACAAACATTCAGTACTTC. The chain couples TRBV10-1 to TRBJ2-4; TRBD2 matches at 7 bases. The CDR3 has 16 amino acids. V lost 0 bases and J lost 6; bases outside the gene matches: 8. Germline V gives CDR1 WNHNN, CDR2 SYGVQD (reference sequence).

The rearrangement uses TRBV3-1 (or the pseudogene TRBV3-2) and TRBJ2-5; possibly TRBD2 for D (6 bases). V was trimmed by 1 base and J by 4 bases, leaving 22 bases between them. The length of the CDR3 is 18 residues. Germline V CDR1 and CDR2: LGHDT, YNNKEL (reference sequence). CDR3 nucleotide sequence: TGTGCCAGCAGCCAAGCCCGGCTAGCGCCTGCATACCGAGAGACCCAGTACTTC. Its protein is CASSQARLAPAYRETQYF.

The CDR3 nucleotides are TGTGCCAGTACCAACTCCCCTCCCAATGAGCAGTTCTTC. Protein: CASTNSPPNEQFF. The gene calls are TRBV19 and TRBJ2-1; D remains unclear. The V gene's germline CDR1 is LNHDA and CDR2 SQIVND (reference sequence). This CDR3 is built from 13 residues. Trimming shortened V by 7 bases and J by 6 bases, and 13 bases separated the two germline ends.

This clone has just a few counts. This chain connects TRBV6-1 to TRBJ2-7; the match to TRBD2 covers 11 bases. Germline V CDR1 and CDR2: MNHNS, SASEGT. The CDR3 has 16 residues. Losses at the gene ends were 4 bases for V and 3 bases for J; bases not matched to a gene: 8. The CDR3 DNA reads TGTGCCAGCAGTGTGGAGACTAGCGGGGACAACTACGAGCAGTACTTC. This sequence encodes CASSVETSGDNYEQYF.

Notes on this clone: The identical CDR3 is also encoded by other nucleotide sequences in the sample. The J gene is TRBJ2-5, the V gene TRBV29-1, with a weak D call TRBD1 (6 bases). The germline V and J ends were trimmed by 6 bases and 2 bases, with 10 bases remaining between them. This CDR3 is built from 12 residues. Germline V gives CDR1 SQVTM, CDR2 ANQGSEA. CDR3 coding DNA: TGCAGCGTGGCGCAGGGGCAAGAGACCCAGTACTTC. This encodes CSVAQGQETQYF. The whole variable domain, filled in from reference TRBV29-1 and TRBJ2-5, reads SAVISQKPSRDICQRGTSLTIQCQVDSQVTMMFWYRQQPGQSLTLIATANQGSEATYESGFVIDKFPISRPNLTFSTLTVSNMSPEDSSIYLCSVAQGQETQYFGPGTRLLVL.

This chain links TRBV3-1 (or the pseudogene TRBV3-2) with TRBJ2-4; D is unresolved. CDR3 length: 16 amino acids. Between the trimmed V and J ends, which lost 1 base and 0 bases, there was a span of 10 bases. The V gene's germline CDR1 is LGHDT and CDR2 YNNKEL (reference sequence). The DNA for the CDR3 is TGTGCCAGCAGCCAAGCGGTTATATTAGCCAAAAACATTCAGTACTTC. It translates to CASSQAVILAKNIQYF.

There are a few counts of this clone. The chain has TRBV7-9 and TRBJ1-2, with D maybe TRBD1 (6 bases). Germline V gives CDR1 SEHNR, CDR2 FQNEAQ (reference sequence). Trimming shortened V by 4 bases and J by 8 bases, and 14 bases separated the two germline ends. The length of the CDR3 is 13 residues. For the CDR3, the DNA is TGTGCCAGCAGCTACCGAGATGGACAGGGCTACACCTTC. It specifies CASSYRDGQGYTF.

This clone was seen a single time. The chain joins TRBV28 to TRBJ2-7; a possible D gene is TRBD1 (5 bases). From germline, CDR1 is MDHEN and CDR2 SYDVKM. CDR3 length: 15 residues. V was cut by 3 bases and J by 3 bases, with 15 bases left in between. This CDR3 reads CASSFQAIGHYEQYF. CDR3 in DNA: TGTGCCAGCAGTTTTCAGGCAATTGGACACTACGAGCAGTACTTC.